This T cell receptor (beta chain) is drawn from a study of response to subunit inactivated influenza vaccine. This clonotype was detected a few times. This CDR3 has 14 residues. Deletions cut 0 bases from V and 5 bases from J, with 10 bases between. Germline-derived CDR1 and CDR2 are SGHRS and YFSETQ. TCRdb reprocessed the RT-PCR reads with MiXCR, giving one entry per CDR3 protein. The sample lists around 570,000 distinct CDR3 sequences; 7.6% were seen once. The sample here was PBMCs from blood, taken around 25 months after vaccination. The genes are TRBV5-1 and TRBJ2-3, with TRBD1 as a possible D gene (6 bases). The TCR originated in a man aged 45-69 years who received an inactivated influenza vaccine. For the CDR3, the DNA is TGCGCCAGCAGCTTGGGACAGGATGGAGATACGCAGTATTTT. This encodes CASSLGQDGDTQYF.